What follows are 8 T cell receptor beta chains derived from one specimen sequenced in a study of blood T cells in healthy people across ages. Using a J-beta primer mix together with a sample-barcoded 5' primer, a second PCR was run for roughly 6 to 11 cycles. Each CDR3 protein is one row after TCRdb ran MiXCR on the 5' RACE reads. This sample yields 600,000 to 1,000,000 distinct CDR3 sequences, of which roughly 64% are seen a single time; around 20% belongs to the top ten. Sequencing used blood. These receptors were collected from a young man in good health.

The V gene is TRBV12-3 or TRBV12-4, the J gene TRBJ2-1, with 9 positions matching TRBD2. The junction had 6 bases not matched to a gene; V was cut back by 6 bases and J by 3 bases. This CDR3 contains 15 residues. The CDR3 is CASSSSGRIYNEQFF. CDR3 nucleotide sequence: TGTGCCAGCAGCTCCAGCGGGAGGATCTACAATGAGCAGTTCTTC.

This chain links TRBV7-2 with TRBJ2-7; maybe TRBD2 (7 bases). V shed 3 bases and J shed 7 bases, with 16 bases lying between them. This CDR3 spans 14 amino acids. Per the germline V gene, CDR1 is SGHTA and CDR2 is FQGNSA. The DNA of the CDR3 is TGTGCCAGCAGCTTTGGGGGGGGCCTGGGAGAGCAGTACTTC. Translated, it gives CASSFGGGLGEQYF.

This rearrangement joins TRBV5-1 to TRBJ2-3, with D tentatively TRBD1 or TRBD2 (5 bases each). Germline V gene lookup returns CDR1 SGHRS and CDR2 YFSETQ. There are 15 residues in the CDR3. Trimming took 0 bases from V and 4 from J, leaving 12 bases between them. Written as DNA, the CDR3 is TGCGCCAGCAGCTTGGCTGGGGGATTCCCAGATACGCAGTATTTT. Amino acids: CASSLAGGFPDTQYF.

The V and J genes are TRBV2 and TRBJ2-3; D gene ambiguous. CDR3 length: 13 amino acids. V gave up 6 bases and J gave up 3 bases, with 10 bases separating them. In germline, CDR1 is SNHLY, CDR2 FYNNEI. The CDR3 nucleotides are TGTGCCAGCAGGCCCACAGAAACAGATACGCAGTATTTT. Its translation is CASRPTETDTQYF.

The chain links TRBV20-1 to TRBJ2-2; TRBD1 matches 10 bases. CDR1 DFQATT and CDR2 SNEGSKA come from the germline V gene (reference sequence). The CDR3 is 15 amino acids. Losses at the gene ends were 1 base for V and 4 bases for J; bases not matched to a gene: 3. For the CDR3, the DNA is TGCAGTGCTAGAGTGGGACAGGGGATCACCGGGGAGCTGTTTTTT. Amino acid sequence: CSARVGQGITGELFF.

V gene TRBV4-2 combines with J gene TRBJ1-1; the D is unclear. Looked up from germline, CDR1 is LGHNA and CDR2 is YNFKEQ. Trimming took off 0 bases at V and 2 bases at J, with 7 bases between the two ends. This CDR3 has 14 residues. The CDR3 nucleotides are TGTGCCAGCAGCCAAGACATTACTAACACTGAAGCTTTCTTT. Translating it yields CASSQDITNTEAFF.

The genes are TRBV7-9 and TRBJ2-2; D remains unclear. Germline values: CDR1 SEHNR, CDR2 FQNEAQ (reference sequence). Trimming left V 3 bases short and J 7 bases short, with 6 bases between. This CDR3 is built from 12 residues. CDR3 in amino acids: CASSLPNGELFF. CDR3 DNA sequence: TGTGCCAGCAGCTTGCCAAACGGGGAGCTGTTTTTT. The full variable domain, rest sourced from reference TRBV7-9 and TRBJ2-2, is DTGVSQNPRHKITKRGQNVTFRCDPISEHNRLYWYRQTLGQGPEFLTYFQNEAQLEKSRLLSDRFSAERPKGSFSTLEIQRTEQGDSAMYLCASSLPNGELFFGEGSRLTVL.

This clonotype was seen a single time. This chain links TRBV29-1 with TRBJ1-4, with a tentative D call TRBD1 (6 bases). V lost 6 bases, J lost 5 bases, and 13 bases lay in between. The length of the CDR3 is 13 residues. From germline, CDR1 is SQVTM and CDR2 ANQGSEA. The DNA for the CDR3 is TGCAGCGTGGGGGGACAAGGAAATGAAAAACTGTTTTTT. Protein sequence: CSVGGQGNEKLFF.